This T cell receptor (beta chain) originates from a study of neurological immune-mediated disorders. The CDR3 is 14 amino acids. The germline gives CDR1 ENHRY, CDR2 SYGVKD. TCRdb redid the calling of the 5' RACE reads with MiXCR, one entry per CDR3 protein. The sample shows more than 30,000 distinct CDR3 sequences, around 7% of them seen only once. This sequence was found in a man aged 45-60 years in good health. What was sequenced was CD4+ T cells from blood. This chain connects TRBV10-3 to TRBJ2-1, with 9 bases that match TRBD2. DNA for the CDR3: TGTGCAATCTGTGAGCTAGCGGGGAACAATGAGCAGTTCTTC. As protein: CAICELAGNNEQFF.